These T cell receptor beta chains were read from a single sample in a study of shared clonotypes between healthy human individuals. Generated by immunoSEQ multiplex PCR, the TCRdb table keeps only in-frame clones and is missing some. The sample lists about 2.2 million clones, around 95% occurring once. Sequences were obtained from naive CD8+ T cells from PBMCs. The receptors were sampled from a man between 18 and 29 years old in good health. Some clones in this sample may be carry-over from other donors' samples. CDR3s leave out the opening cysteine and the closing phenylalanine or tryptophan. The order of the fields is V gene, clone size, CDR3 protein. A row's size may be missing; if present it is once, few, many or a size class.

TRBV2 | - | ASSIRDRRYEQY
TRBV13 | - | ASKLGHSVSEAF
TRBV5-8 | - | ASSWRGAKNTQY
TRBV7-8 | - | ASREEDFLSSYEQY
TRBV11-2 | - | ASSSSVSGAPDNEQF
TRBV7-9 | - | ASSFPGQYNEQF
TRBV7-2 | - | ASSLGGRDQPQH
TRBV6-6 | - | ASSPGHNSYNEQF
TRBV10-3 | - | ATRDSSKETQY
TRBV5-1 | - | ASSWEPGLAGVWSYNEQF
TRBV5-4 | - | ASSSRDGMNTEAF
TRBV7-9 | - | ASSPQGGGGETQY
TRBV6-1 | - | ASSEAADPWHEQY
TRBV6-5 | once | ASSYQFGLGVEQY
TRBV27 | once | ASSPSFGEVNQPQH
TRBV19 | - | ASSMVSYEQY
TRBV4-2 | - | ASSQARTIAGNEQY
TRBV4-3 | - | ASSQSGISSYNEQF
TRBV28 | - | ASRLPGTVKKLRGYNEQF
TRBV4-1 | once | ASSQVFLSGNTIY
TRBV9 | - | ASVPSGGTDTQY
TRBV29-1 | - | SATRTHRGGELF
TRBV7-2 | - | ASSQGLAAYNEQF
TRBV7-9 | - | ASSLASGAYNEQF
TRBV27 | - | ASSWTAINEQF
TRBV28 | - | ASSPGWGAHTDTQY
TRBV19 | - | ASSIWEVPYEQY
TRBV5-1 | - | ASSLGGTSVHEQY
TRBV6-5 | once | ASSYSIKGTQY
TRBV7-2 | - | ASSAKPWLDIKQY
TRBV5-5 | - | ASSLEGIASSYEQY
TRBV7-9 | - | ASSSMTGRGETQY
TRBV5-6 | - | ASRGGRARAGVGEQY
TRBV28 | - | ASSLSGYSNQPQH
TRBV9 | - | ASSAGGAAEQY
TRBV13 | - | ASSLTSYEQY
TRBV5-1 | - | ASSVRDGAYNEQF
TRBV23-1 | - | ASSLQRDEQY
TRBV2 | - | ASREGGGALYEQY
TRBV30 | - | AWGRRNTGELF
TRBV7-9 | - | ASSTPMGNEQY
TRBV21-1 | - | ASSKGQGQGNEKLF
TRBV9 | - | ASSGGHANQPQH
TRBV29-1 | once | SVMTSGKETQY
TRBV7-8 | once | ASSLPGSNHGYT
TRBV4-1 | once | ASSQRTGDVFSYEQY
TRBV29-1 | once | SVEGTGGMSYNEQF
TRBV15 | - | ATSRDRAQVNQPQH
TRBV28 | - | ASSFSEGDVVDQPQH
TRBV27 | - | ASSPTGPLGGMNTEAF